This TCR beta chain comes out of a study of untreated major depressive disorder. Whole-study results and caveats: CD4+ T cells from depressed patients used TRBV05-01 (Vbeta 5.1) more often than controls.

For at least 8 weeks, patients took no psychiatric medication. As regards this clone: Antigen specificity is unknown.

There are 15 residues in the CDR3. The germline gives CDR1 ENHRY, CDR2 SYGVKD. The ends were cut back, 6 bases at V and 6 bases at J, with 20 bases in the middle. Repertoires were generated with immunoSEQ multiplex PCR, while TCRdb's copy carries only in-frame clones and drops some. The data show about 19,000 clones, around 90% seen once. The specimen sequenced was CD4+ T cells from PBMCs. The V call is TRBV10-3, the J call TRBJ1-2, with D possibly being TRBD1 (5 bases). The receptor's source is a woman in her 40s with major depressive disorder. The CDR3 DNA sequence: TGTGCCATCAGGGGTTCGGGGGGACCTAGTGATGGCTACACCTTC. As protein: CAIRGSGGPSDGYTF.